These T cell receptor beta chains were read from a single sample in a study of shared clonotypes between healthy human individuals. TCRdb's table, derived via immunoSEQ multiplex PCR, lists solely in-frame clones and lacks some. The sample yields roughly 450,000 clones, 75% to 85% seen once. Sequenced: PBMCs. Receptors originate from a woman in her thirties or forties in good health. Some clones in this sample may be carry-over from other donors' samples. Both conserved end residues are part of each CDR3. A D gene is named only where the DNA matches it firmly. Part of the rows lack a size; the others show once, few, many or a class for expanded clones.

d_gene: .; abundance: .; j_gene: TRBJ2-7; v_gene: TRBV18; CDR3nt: TGTGCCAGCTCACCACCCGGGGGCGGAACGCGGTACTTC; CDR3aa: CASSPPGGGTRYF
d_gene: .; abundance: .; j_gene: TRBJ1-1; v_gene: TRBV15; CDR3nt: TGTGCCACCAGCAGAGAACAAATGAACACTGAAGCTTTCTTT; CDR3aa: CATSREQMNTEAFF
d_gene: TRBD2; abundance: .; j_gene: TRBJ2-1; v_gene: TRBV14; CDR3nt: TGTGCCAGCAGCCAAGTAGGGACTAGCGGGCCGAGCTCCTACAATGAGCAGTTCTTC; CDR3aa: CASSQVGTSGPSSYNEQFF
d_gene: TRBD1; abundance: .; j_gene: TRBJ1-2; v_gene: TRBV4-2; CDR3nt: TGTGCCAGCACCCCCGGCGGGACAGGGTCTACTAACTATGGCTACACCTTC; CDR3aa: CASTPGGTGSTNYGYTF
d_gene: .; abundance: .; j_gene: TRBJ2-2; v_gene: TRBV4-2; CDR3nt: TGTGCCAGCAGCCAAGTGGCCCCACGGATCTTCACCGGGGAGCTGTTTTTT; CDR3aa: CASSQVAPRIFTGELFF
d_gene: .; abundance: .; j_gene: TRBJ2-7; v_gene: TRBV7-2; CDR3nt: TGTGCCAGCAGCTTAGCGTGGCGGAGCGAGCAGTACTTC; CDR3aa: CASSLAWRSEQYF
d_gene: .; abundance: .; j_gene: TRBJ2-3; v_gene: TRBV7-9; CDR3nt: TGTGCCAGCAGCTTCAGGACTACGGGGTCCACAGATACGCAGTATTTT; CDR3aa: CASSFRTTGSTDTQYF
d_gene: .; abundance: .; j_gene: TRBJ2-3; v_gene: TRBV7-3; CDR3nt: TGTGCCAGCAGCTCCCAGGGGTCAATAACAGATACGCAGTATTTT; CDR3aa: CASSSQGSITDTQYF
d_gene: .; abundance: .; j_gene: TRBJ1-4; v_gene: TRBV11-2; CDR3nt: TGTGCCAGCAGTTTAAGGGGACGGAGTAATGAAAAACTGTTTTTT; CDR3aa: CASSLRGRSNEKLFF
d_gene: TRBD1; abundance: .; j_gene: TRBJ1-1; v_gene: TRBV15; CDR3nt: TGTGCCACCAGCAGAGGTAGGAACAGGGGCTCGTCTGAAGCTTTCTTT; CDR3aa: CATSRGRNRGSSEAFF
d_gene: .; abundance: many; j_gene: TRBJ1-2; v_gene: TRBV28; CDR3nt: TGTGCCAGCAGCCTTCGACTGTATGGCTACACCTTC; CDR3aa: CASSLRLYGYTF
d_gene: .; abundance: .; j_gene: TRBJ2-5; v_gene: TRBV6-5; CDR3nt: TGTGCCAGCAGCCGACGACCGCAAGAGACCCAGTACTTC; CDR3aa: CASSRRPQETQYF
d_gene: .; abundance: .; j_gene: TRBJ1-2; v_gene: TRBV6-1; CDR3nt: TGTGCCAGCAGTGAAGCCACAGATTTAGGCTACACCTTC; CDR3aa: CASSEATDLGYTF
d_gene: .; abundance: .; j_gene: TRBJ2-3; v_gene: TRBV7-2; CDR3nt: TGTGCCAGCAGCTTAATCCGAGGGGATACGCAGTATTTT; CDR3aa: CASSLIRGDTQYF
d_gene: TRBD2; abundance: few; j_gene: TRBJ2-1; v_gene: TRBV7-9; CDR3nt: TGTGCCAGCAGCCTATCACTAGCGGGCTCCTACAATGAGCAGTTCTTC; CDR3aa: CASSLSLAGSYNEQFF
d_gene: TRBD2; abundance: .; j_gene: TRBJ2-3; v_gene: TRBV11-2; CDR3nt: TGTGCCAGCAGCTTAGCCGGGGGACTAGCGCGGACAGATACGCAGTATTTT; CDR3aa: CASSLAGGLARTDTQYF
d_gene: TRBD1; abundance: .; j_gene: TRBJ2-7; v_gene: TRBV2; CDR3nt: TGTGCCAGCAGTCGTACAGGGGGGCCTTTCGAGCAGTACTTC; CDR3aa: CASSRTGGPFEQYF